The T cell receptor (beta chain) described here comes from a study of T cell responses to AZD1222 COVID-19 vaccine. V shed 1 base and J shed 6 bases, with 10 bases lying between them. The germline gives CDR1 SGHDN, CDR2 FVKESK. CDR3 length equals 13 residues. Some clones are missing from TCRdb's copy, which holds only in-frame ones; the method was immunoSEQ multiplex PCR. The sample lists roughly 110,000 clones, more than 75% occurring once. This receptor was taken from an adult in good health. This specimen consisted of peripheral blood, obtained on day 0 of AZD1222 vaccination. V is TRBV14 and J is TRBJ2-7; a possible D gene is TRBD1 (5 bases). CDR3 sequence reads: CASSQVGRGEQYF. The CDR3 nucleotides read TGTGCCAGCAGCCAAGTTGGAAGGGGCGAGCAGTACTTC.